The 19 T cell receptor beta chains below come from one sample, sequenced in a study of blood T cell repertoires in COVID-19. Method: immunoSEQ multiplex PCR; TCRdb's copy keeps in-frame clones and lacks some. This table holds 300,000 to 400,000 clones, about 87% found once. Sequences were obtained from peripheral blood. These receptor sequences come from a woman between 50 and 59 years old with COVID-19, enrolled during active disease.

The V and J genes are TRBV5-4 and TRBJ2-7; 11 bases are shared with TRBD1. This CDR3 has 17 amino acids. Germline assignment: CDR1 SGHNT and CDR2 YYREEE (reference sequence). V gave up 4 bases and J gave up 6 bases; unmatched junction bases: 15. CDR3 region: CASSPPFPGQGDFEQYF. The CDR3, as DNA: TGTGCCAGCAGCCCGCCCTTCCCGGGACAGGGGGATTTCGAGCAGTACTTC. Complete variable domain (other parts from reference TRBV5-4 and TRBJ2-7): ETGVTQSPTHLIKTRGQQVTLRCSSQSGHNTVSWYQQALGQGPQFIFQYYREEENGRGNFPPRFSGLQFPNYSSELNVNALELDDSALYLCASSPPFPGQGDFEQYFGPGTRLTVT.

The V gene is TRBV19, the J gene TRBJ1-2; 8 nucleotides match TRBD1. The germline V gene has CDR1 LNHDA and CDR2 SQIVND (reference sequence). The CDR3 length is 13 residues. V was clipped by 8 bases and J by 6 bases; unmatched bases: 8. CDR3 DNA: TGTGCCAGTGGGGGACAGGCTAGAGATGGCTACACCTTC. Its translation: CASGGQARDGYTF.

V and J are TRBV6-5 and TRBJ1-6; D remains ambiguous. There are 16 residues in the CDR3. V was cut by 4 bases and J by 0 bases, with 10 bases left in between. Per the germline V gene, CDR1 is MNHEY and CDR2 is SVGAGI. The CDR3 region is CASSSLPSSYNSPLHF. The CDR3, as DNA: TGTGCCAGCAGTTCCCTACCAAGCTCCTATAATTCACCCCTCCACTTT.

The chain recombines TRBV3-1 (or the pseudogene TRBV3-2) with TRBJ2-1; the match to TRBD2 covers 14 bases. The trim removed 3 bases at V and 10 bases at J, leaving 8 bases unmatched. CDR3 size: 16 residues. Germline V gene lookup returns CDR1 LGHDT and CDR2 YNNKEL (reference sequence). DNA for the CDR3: TGTGCCAGCAGCCAGCCGGGACTAGCGGGAGTGGGGGAGCAGTTCTTC. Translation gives CASSQPGLAGVGEQFF.

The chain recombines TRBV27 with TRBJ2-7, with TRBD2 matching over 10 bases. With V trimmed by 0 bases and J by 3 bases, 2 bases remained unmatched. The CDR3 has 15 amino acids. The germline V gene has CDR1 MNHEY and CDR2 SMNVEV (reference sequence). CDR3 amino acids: CASSLSASGSYEQYF. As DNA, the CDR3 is TGTGCCAGCAGTTTATCGGCTAGCGGGAGCTACGAGCAGTACTTC.

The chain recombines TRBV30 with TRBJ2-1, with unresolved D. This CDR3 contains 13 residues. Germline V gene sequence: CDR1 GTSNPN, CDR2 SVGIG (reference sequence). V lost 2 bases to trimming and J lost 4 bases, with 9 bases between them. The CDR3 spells CAWSNYQYNEQFF. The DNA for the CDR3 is TGTGCCTGGAGTAACTACCAATACAATGAGCAGTTCTTC.

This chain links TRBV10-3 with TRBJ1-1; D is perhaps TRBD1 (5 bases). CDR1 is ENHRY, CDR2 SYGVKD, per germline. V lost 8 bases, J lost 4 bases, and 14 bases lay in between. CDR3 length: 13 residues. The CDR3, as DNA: TGTGCCATCGGGGGGGGAAGGAGCACTGAAGCTTTCTTT. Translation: CAIGGGRSTEAFF.

This CDR3 reads CASSLHRGMAGGHKQYF. The CDR3 region has the DNA TGTGCCAGCAGCTTACATAGAGGGATGGCGGGAGGGCACAAGCAGTACTTC. The chain joins TRBV7-2 to TRBJ2-7, with 9 nucleotides matching TRBD2. Germline CDR1 SGHTA, CDR2 FQGNSA. V was pared by 2 bases and J by 8 bases, with 16 bases of the junction left unmatched. The CDR3 is 17 residues long.

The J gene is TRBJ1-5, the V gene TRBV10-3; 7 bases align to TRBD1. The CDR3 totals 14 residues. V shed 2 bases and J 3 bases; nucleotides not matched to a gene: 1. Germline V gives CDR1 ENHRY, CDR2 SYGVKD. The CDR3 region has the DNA TGTGCCATCAGTGAGACAGGGGTCAATCAGCCCCAGCATTTT. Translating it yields CAISETGVNQPQHF.

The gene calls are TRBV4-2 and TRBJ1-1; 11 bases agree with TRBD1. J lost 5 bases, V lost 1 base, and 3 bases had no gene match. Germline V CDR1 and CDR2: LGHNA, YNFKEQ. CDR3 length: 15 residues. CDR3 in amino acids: CASSQAGTGGTEAFF. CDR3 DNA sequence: TGTGCCAGCAGCCAAGCCGGGACAGGGGGGACTGAAGCTTTCTTT.

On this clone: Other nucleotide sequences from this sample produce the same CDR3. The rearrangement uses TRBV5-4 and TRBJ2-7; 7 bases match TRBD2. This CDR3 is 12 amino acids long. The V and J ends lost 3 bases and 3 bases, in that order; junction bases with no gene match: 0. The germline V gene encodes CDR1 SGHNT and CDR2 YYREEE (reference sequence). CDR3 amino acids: CASSSGGYEQYF. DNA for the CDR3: TGTGCCAGCAGCTCGGGGGGCTACGAGCAGTACTTC.

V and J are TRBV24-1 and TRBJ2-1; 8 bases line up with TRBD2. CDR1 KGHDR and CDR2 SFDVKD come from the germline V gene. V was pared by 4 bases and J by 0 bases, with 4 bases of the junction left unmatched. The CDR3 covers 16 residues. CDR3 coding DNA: TGTGCCACCAGTGACACGAGCGGGAGCTCCTACAATGAGCAGTTCTTC. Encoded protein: CATSDTSGSSYNEQFF.

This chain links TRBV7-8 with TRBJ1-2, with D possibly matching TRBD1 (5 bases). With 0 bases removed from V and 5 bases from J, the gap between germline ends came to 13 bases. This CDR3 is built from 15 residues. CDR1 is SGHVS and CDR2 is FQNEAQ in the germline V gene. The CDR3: CASSLANTGPYGYTF. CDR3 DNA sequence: TGTGCCAGCAGCTTAGCGAATACAGGACCATATGGCTACACCTTC.

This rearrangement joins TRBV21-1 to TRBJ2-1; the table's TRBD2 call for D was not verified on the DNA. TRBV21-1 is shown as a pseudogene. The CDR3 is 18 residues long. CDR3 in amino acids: CASSNHIHLAGGGVEQFF. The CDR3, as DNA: TGTGCCAGCAGCAATCACATTCATCTAGCGGGAGGAGGGGTTGAGCAGTTCTTC.

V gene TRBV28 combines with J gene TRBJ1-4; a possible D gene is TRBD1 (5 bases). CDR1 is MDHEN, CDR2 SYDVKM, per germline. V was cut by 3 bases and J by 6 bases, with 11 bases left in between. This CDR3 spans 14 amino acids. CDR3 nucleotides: TGTGCCAGCAGTTTGGGGGGGATCGATGAAAAACTGTTTTTT. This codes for CASSLGGIDEKLFF.

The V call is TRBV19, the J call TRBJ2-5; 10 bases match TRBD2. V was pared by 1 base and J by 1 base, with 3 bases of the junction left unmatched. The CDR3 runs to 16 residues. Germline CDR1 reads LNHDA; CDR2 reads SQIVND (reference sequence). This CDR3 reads CASSIGSGRAQETQYF. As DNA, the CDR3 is TGTGCCAGTAGTATAGGGAGCGGGAGGGCCCAAGAGACCCAGTACTTC.

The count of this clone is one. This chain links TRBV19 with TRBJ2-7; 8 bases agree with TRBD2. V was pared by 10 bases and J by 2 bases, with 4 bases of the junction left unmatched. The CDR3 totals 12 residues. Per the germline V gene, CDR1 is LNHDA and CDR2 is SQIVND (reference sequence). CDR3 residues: CATRGGAYEQYF. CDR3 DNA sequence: TGTGCCACCCGGGGGGGCGCCTACGAGCAGTACTTC.

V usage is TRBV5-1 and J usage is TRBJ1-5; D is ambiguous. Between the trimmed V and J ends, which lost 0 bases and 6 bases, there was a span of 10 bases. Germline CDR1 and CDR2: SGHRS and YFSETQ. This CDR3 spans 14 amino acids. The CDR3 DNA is TGCGCCAGCAGCTTGGAAGCCTATGGTCAGCCCCAGCATTTT. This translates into CASSLEAYGQPQHF.

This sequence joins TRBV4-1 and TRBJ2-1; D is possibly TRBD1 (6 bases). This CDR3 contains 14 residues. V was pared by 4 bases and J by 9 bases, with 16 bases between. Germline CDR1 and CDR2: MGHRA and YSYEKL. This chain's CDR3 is CASSPRTQQGEQFF. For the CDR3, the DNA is TGCGCCAGCAGCCCCCGGACCCAACAGGGTGAGCAGTTCTTC.